This is a list of T cell receptor beta chains from one sample in a study of radiotherapy plus CTLA-4 blockade in lung cancer. Assay: immunoSEQ multiplex PCR; the TCRdb copy retains only in-frame clones and omits some. The sample records approximately 94,000 clones, approximately 82% being singletons. The source was peripheral blood, collected from a patient treated with radiotherapy plus ipilimumab. These receptors were obtained from a human donor with non-small cell lung cancer that progressed on radiotherapy plus ipilimumab. Each CDR3 is given with its conserved first and last residue. D genes are given only for firm matches. Size is stated for part of the rows, as once, few or many counts, or as a class when the clone is expanded.

D: .; J: TRBJ2-1; size: .; V: TRBV29-1; DNA: TGCAGCGTTGAAGAATGGAGCCCTCAAAGGGCCGCGGAGCAGTTCTTC; CDR3: CSVEEWSPQRAAEQFF
D: TRBD1; J: TRBJ2-3; size: .; V: TRBV5-1; DNA: TGCGCCAGCAGCTTGTCGACAGGGGGCACAGATACGCAGTATTTT; CDR3: CASSLSTGGTDTQYF
D: TRBD2; J: TRBJ2-1; size: .; V: TRBV7-3; DNA: TGTGCCAGCAGCCCAGGGACTATGAAGGGCGGTGAGCAGTTCTTC; CDR3: CASSPGTMKGGEQFF
D: .; J: TRBJ2-3; size: .; V: TRBV20-1; DNA: TGCAGTGCTCGTATTACAGATACGCAGTATTTT; CDR3: CSARITDTQYF
D: .; J: TRBJ1-2; size: .; V: TRBV5-6; DNA: TGTGCCAGCAGCCTACGGACAGAAGACTATGGCTACACCTTC; CDR3: CASSLRTEDYGYTF
D: .; J: TRBJ2-2; size: once; V: TRBV5-1; DNA: TGCGCCAGCAGCTTGGTGGTCACCGGGGAGCTGTTTTTT; CDR3: CASSLVVTGELFF
D: .; J: TRBJ2-1; size: .; V: TRBV28; DNA: TGTGCCAGCAGTTTATCGTTGAACCAGCAGTTCTTC; CDR3: CASSLSLNQQFF
D: TRBD2; J: TRBJ2-1; size: once; V: TRBV9; DNA: TGTGCCAGCAGCGTAGATATGGGGACTAGCGGGCGCAATGAGCAGTTCTTC; CDR3: CASSVDMGTSGRNEQFF
D: TRBD1; J: TRBJ2-7; size: many; V: TRBV5-4; DNA: TGTGCCAGCAGCTTGGGGGCAGGGGGCGGCGAGCAGTACTTC; CDR3: CASSLGAGGGEQYF
D: TRBD2; J: TRBJ2-1; size: .; V: TRBV27; DNA: TGTGCCAGCAGTTCCCGTCGACTAGCGGGGGACAATGAGCAGTTCTTC; CDR3: CASSSRRLAGDNEQFF
D: .; J: TRBJ2-2; size: .; V: TRBV5-1; DNA: TGCGCCAGCAGCTTGACAGGGAACACCGGGGAGCTGTTTTTT; CDR3: CASSLTGNTGELFF
D: TRBD2; J: TRBJ2-7; size: .; V: TRBV30; DNA: TGTGCCGGTAGCGGGAGAAGGAACTACGAGCAGTACTTC; CDR3: CAGSGRRNYEQYF
D: TRBD2; J: TRBJ2-1; size: few; V: TRBV4-2; DNA: TGTGCCAGCAGCCAGGTTCCTAGCGGTTCCTACAATGAGCAGTTCTTC; CDR3: CASSQVPSGSYNEQFF
D: .; J: TRBJ2-3; size: once; V: TRBV29-1; DNA: TGCAGCGTTGTTAGCGGCAGCACAGATACGCAGTATTTT; CDR3: CSVVSGSTDTQYF
D: .; J: TRBJ2-3; size: .; V: TRBV10-3; DNA: TGTGCCATCACGGGGGCGGGAGATACGCAGTATTTT; CDR3: CAITGAGDTQYF
D: .; J: TRBJ2-1; size: few; V: TRBV18; DNA: TGTGCCAGCTCACCACAGTCCTACAATGAGCAGTTCTTC; CDR3: CASSPQSYNEQFF
D: .; J: TRBJ2-1; size: few; V: TRBV13; DNA: TGTGCCAGCAGCCCGGGTCGGGCCGACATATACTACAATGAGCAGTTCTTC; CDR3: CASSPGRADIYYNEQFF
D: .; J: TRBJ2-7; size: .; V: TRBV7-2; DNA: TGTGCCAGCAGCCCGCAGAGCTCCTACGAGCAGTACTTC; CDR3: CASSPQSSYEQYF
D: TRBD2; J: TRBJ2-1; size: .; V: TRBV23-1; DNA: TGCGCCAGCAGTCAAATTAGCGGGAACTCCTACAATGAGCAGTTCTTC; CDR3: CASSQISGNSYNEQFF
D: TRBD1; J: TRBJ1-2; size: .; V: TRBV5-6; DNA: TGTGCCAGCAGCAAAGGACAGGCGAACCGCTATGGCTACACCTTC; CDR3: CASSKGQANRYGYTF
D: .; J: TRBJ1-5; size: once; V: TRBV28; DNA: TGTGCCAGCAGCCGGGATTTGTATAGCAATCAGCCCCAGCATTTT; CDR3: CASSRDLYSNQPQHF
D: TRBD1; J: TRBJ2-5; size: once; V: TRBV6-1; DNA: TGTGCCAGCAGTATCCAGACAGGGTCTTATGAGACCCAGTACTTC; CDR3: CASSIQTGSYETQYF
D: .; J: TRBJ2-2; size: .; V: TRBV7-9; DNA: TGTGCCAGCAGCGACCCGAACACCGGGGAGCTGTTTTTT; CDR3: CASSDPNTGELFF
D: .; J: TRBJ1-2; size: .; V: TRBV18; DNA: TGTGCCAGCTCCCCAAACCGGGTCCAGAGGGACGGCTACACCTTC; CDR3: CASSPNRVQRDGYTF
D: TRBD2; J: TRBJ2-7; size: few; V: TRBV6-5; DNA: TGTGCCAGCAACCGGGCACTAGCGGGAGTAGACGAGCAGTACTTC; CDR3: CASNRALAGVDEQYF
D: TRBD2; J: TRBJ2-1; size: .; V: TRBV7-2; DNA: TGTGCCAGCAGCTTTCGGGTTAGCGGGGGTGAGCAGTTCTTC; CDR3: CASSFRVSGGEQFF
D: .; J: TRBJ2-4; size: .; V: TRBV7-8; DNA: TGTGCCAGCAGCTTCGGGAAAGTCGTAGTAGCCAAAAACATTCAGTACTTC; CDR3: CASSFGKVVVAKNIQYF
D: TRBD2; J: TRBJ2-3; size: .; V: TRBV28; DNA: TGTGCCAGTCGACCAAGCGGGGGTACAGATACGCAGTATTTT; CDR3: CASRPSGGTDTQYF
D: .; J: TRBJ1-2; size: .; V: TRBV2; DNA: TGTGCCAGCAGACAATTACGAAGGGATCCCGACTATGGCTACACCTTC; CDR3: CASRQLRRDPDYGYTF
D: .; J: TRBJ2-2; size: .; V: TRBV27; DNA: TGTGCCAGCAGTCCGCGGGTACCCGGGGAGCTGTTTTTT; CDR3: CASSPRVPGELFF
D: .; J: TRBJ2-7; size: .; V: TRBV6-4; DNA: TGTGCCAGCAGGTACGAGCAGTACTTC; CDR3: CASRYEQYF
D: .; J: TRBJ1-1; size: .; V: TRBV18; DNA: TGTGCCAGCTCACCGGGACGTTCCATGAACACTGAAGCTTTCTTT; CDR3: CASSPGRSMNTEAFF
D: .; J: TRBJ1-1; size: once; V: TRBV28; DNA: TGTGCCAGCAGTTTATGGGACGGGACTGAAGCTTTCTTT; CDR3: CASSLWDGTEAFF
D: TRBD1; J: TRBJ2-5; size: .; V: TRBV2; DNA: TGTGCCAGCAGTCTACCGGGACAGGGAGTGGAAGAGACCCAGTACTTC; CDR3: CASSLPGQGVEETQYF
D: .; J: TRBJ2-7; size: .; V: TRBV4-1; DNA: TGCGCCAGCAGCCAAGTTTCCAGCTCCTACGAGCAGTACTTC; CDR3: CASSQVSSSYEQYF
D: TRBD2; J: TRBJ2-1; size: .; V: TRBV29-1; DNA: TGCAGCGTTGAGACTAGCGGGAGGAGCTCCTACAATGAGCAGTTCTTC; CDR3: CSVETSGRSSYNEQFF
D: .; J: TRBJ1-4; size: .; V: TRBV6-6; DNA: TGTGCCAGCAGTTACCAACCGCTATCAGGGATGTTTTTT; CDR3: CASSYQPLSGMFF
D: .; J: TRBJ1-1; size: .; V: TRBV6-6; DNA: TGTGCCAGCAGTTACTACGGGGCTGAAGCTTTCTTT; CDR3: CASSYYGAEAFF
D: .; J: TRBJ2-7; size: .; V: TRBV4-1; DNA: TGCGCCAGCAGCCAAGACAGGCGGTACGAGCAGTACTTC; CDR3: CASSQDRRYEQYF
D: .; J: TRBJ1-1; size: few; V: TRBV28; DNA: TGTGCCAGCAGGTTTGGCAGATATTACACTGAAGCTTTCTTT; CDR3: CASRFGRYYTEAFF
D: .; J: TRBJ2-1; size: few; V: TRBV29-1; DNA: TGCAGCGTTGACGGTTGGAGAGATGTCTACAATGAGCAGTTCTTC; CDR3: CSVDGWRDVYNEQFF
D: .; J: TRBJ2-7; size: .; V: TRBV30; DNA: TGTGCCTGGAGTGTTGGTTACGAGCAGTACTTC; CDR3: CAWSVGYEQYF
D: .; J: TRBJ2-5; size: few; V: TRBV6-1; DNA: TGTGCCAGCAGTGATTTGAAGACCCAGTACTTC; CDR3: CASSDLKTQYF
D: TRBD2; J: TRBJ2-3; size: .; V: TRBV18; DNA: TGTGCCAGCTCACCACTAGCGGGAGGCTCCACAGATACGCAGTATTTT; CDR3: CASSPLAGGSTDTQYF
D: TRBD2; J: TRBJ2-1; size: few; V: TRBV5-6; DNA: TGTGCCAGCAGCTCCCTAGCGGGAGGGCCCGATGAGCAGTTCTTC; CDR3: CASSSLAGGPDEQFF
D: TRBD1; J: TRBJ1-2; size: .; V: TRBV5-4; DNA: TGTGCCAGCAGCTTGAGGGAGACAGGGGTACGGGGCTACACCTTC; CDR3: CASSLRETGVRGYTF
D: .; J: TRBJ1-4; size: few; V: TRBV10-1; DNA: TGCGCCAGCAGTGAGTCGGGTAGAGGAAAACTGTTTTTT; CDR3: CASSESGRGKLFF
D: TRBD2; J: TRBJ2-5; size: .; V: TRBV27; DNA: TGTGCCAGTACCTCCCTAGCGGGAGCCCAAGAGACCCAGTACTTC; CDR3: CASTSLAGAQETQYF
D: TRBD2; J: TRBJ2-7; size: .; V: TRBV18; DNA: TGTGCCAGCTCACCCCCCGGGGGGGTAGGGGAGCAGTACTTC; CDR3: CASSPPGGVGEQYF
D: TRBD2; J: TRBJ2-3; size: .; V: TRBV2; DNA: TGTGCCAGCAGCGGTAGCGGGGTTACAGATACGCAGTATTTT; CDR3: CASSGSGVTDTQYF
D: TRBD1; J: TRBJ2-7; size: .; V: TRBV29-1; DNA: TGCAGCGTTCTGGCAGGGGGATTACGGGAGCAGTACTTC; CDR3: CSVLAGGLREQYF
D: .; J: TRBJ2-1; size: .; V: TRBV19; DNA: TGTGCCAGTAGTATATCCGGACAGAGATACAATGAGCAGTTCTTC; CDR3: CASSISGQRYNEQFF
D: .; J: TRBJ2-1; size: .; V: TRBV7-8; DNA: TGTGCCAGCAGCTTGACCCGCCGGAATGAGCAGTTCTTC; CDR3: CASSLTRRNEQFF
D: .; J: TRBJ2-1; size: .; V: TRBV5-1; DNA: TGCGCCAGCAGCGATAGCGGCTCCTACAATGAGCAGTTCTTC; CDR3: CASSDSGSYNEQFF
D: .; J: TRBJ2-3; size: .; V: TRBV7-3; DNA: TGTGCCAGCAGCCTAAGGGCTCAGGGAGATACGCAGTATTTT; CDR3: CASSLRAQGDTQYF
D: .; J: TRBJ2-2; size: .; V: TRBV7-2; DNA: TGTGCCAGCAGCTCGGGGCCTCGGGAGCTGTTTTTT; CDR3: CASSSGPRELFF
D: .; J: TRBJ1-4; size: few; V: TRBV5-1; DNA: TGCGCCAGCCAACCCGGGACACCCACAGGGAAACTGTTTTTT; CDR3: CASQPGTPTGKLFF